This note documents a single T cell receptor (beta chain) sequence. Its matching antigen is unknown. V was clipped by 5 bases and J by 1 base, with 11 bases between them. CDR3 length: 14 amino acids. Germline V gene sequence: CDR1 KGHSH, CDR2 LQKENI. The data belong to a study of cytomegalovirus exposure and HLA in healthy donors. General study results and limits: Beyond CMV serostatus, there was no information to go on about immune exposure. When the data were analyzed later, several of the most significant clusters appeared to be linked to common viral pathogens. Whilst most TCR sequences proved rare, a subset of public TCRs occurred across many donors. Later analysis found that TCR beta chains associated with HLA were more clonally expanded than other, equally common chains.

A multiplex PCR was run with 60 Vbeta primers and 13 Jbeta primers. Assay: immunoSEQ multiplex PCR; the TCRdb copy retains only in-frame clones and omits some. Among about 67,000 clones listed, 65% to 70% were seen once. The J gene is TRBJ1-1, the V gene TRBV18; D ambiguous. The TCR sequence derives from a woman in her 30s in good health and CMV-seronegative. Source material: PBMCs. The CDR3 loop is CASSENTGNTEAFF. CDR3 sequence (DNA): TGTGCCAGCTCAGAGAATACGGGGAACACTGAAGCTTTCTTT.